This section outlines one TCR beta chain sequence together with its context. The antigen is not known. Via MiXCR, TCRdb re-called the RT-PCR reads, giving one row per CDR3 protein. The sample lists around 480,000 distinct CDR3 sequences, roughly 9.7% occurring once. The CDR3 covers 15 residues. V was clipped by 4 bases and J by 0 bases, with 7 bases between them. Germline values: CDR1 LGHDT, CDR2 YNNKEL (reference sequence). The data originate from a study of response to subunit inactivated influenza vaccine. The study, taken as a whole, reports: It was suggested by the authors that few new T cells are recruited by each seasonal influenza vaccination.

The sequencing used PBMCs from blood, collected 45 days after vaccination. The TCR sequence derives from a man aged 45-60 years who received an inactivated influenza vaccine. The gene calls are TRBV3-1 and TRBJ1-6, with no clear D. The CDR3 spells CASSPHSSYNSPLHF. The DNA for the CDR3 is TGTGCCAGCAGCCCGCACAGCTCCTATAATTCACCCCTCCACTTT.